The clone carrying this TCR beta chain was recorded at least ten times. A second PCR of 7 to 11 cycles used a sample-barcoded 5' primer and a J-beta primer mix. TCRdb recomputed calls from the 5' RACE reads with MiXCR, one row per CDR3 protein. The top ten hold around 7.7% of the sample, which has about 1,800,000 distinct CDR3 sequences, 28% seen once. This CDR3 region has 13 residues. CDR1 and CDR2 (germline): DFQATT, SNEGSKA (reference sequence). Trimming took off 4 bases at V and 2 bases at J, with 11 bases between the two ends. The sample belongs to a study of blood T cells in healthy people across ages.

The sequenced sample consisted of blood. The chain combines TRBV20-1 with TRBJ2-5, with no clear D. This receptor was identified in a woman in her thirties in good health. In DNA form, the CDR3 reads TGCAGTGCTACCCACGGACCTCAAGAGACCCAGTACTTC. This sequence encodes CSATHGPQETQYF.